This record concerns one TCR beta chain sequence. The antigen remains undetermined. The CDR3 extends over 15 amino acids. V shed 6 bases, J shed 5 bases, and the junction held 6 bases outside the gene matches. Looked up from germline, CDR1 is ENHRY and CDR2 is SYGVKD. The table came from immunoSEQ multiplex PCR; TCRdb's copy has only in-frame clones and leaves some out. This table has about 65,000 clones, around 76% appearing once. The entry originates in a study of vaccination effects on CD4 cells after COVID-19. Study as a whole: The participants, recipients of two vaccine doses, got either BNT162b2 or mRNA-1273.

Sequencing was preceded by expansion of antigen-specific CD4+ T cells with viral peptide pools in the ViraFEST assay. With roughly 10 days of culture completed, CD4+ T cells were isolated. Prior SARS-CoV-2 infection was absent in the vaccine recipients, as shown by negative nucleocapsid antibodies. IL-2 medium supplanted half the medium on days 3 and 7. General study points: A shortage of convalescent patients and an absence of early post-infection timepoints characterized the study. Healthy vaccinees showed cross-reactivity with common cold coronaviruses in only 1 of 255 vaccine-induced clones.

Source: CD4+ T cells from PBMCs cultured with HCoV-NL63 spike peptides, taken before COVID-19 vaccination. The rearrangement links TRBV10-3 to TRBJ1-6, with 8 bases lining up with TRBD1. This sequence originates from a human donor who received a COVID-19 vaccine. The CDR3 loop is CAIRPGQGDNSPLHF. CDR3 coding DNA: TGTGCCATCAGGCCTGGACAGGGAGATAATTCACCCCTCCACTTT.